Listed below are T cell receptor beta chains from one sample, sequenced in a study of shared clonotypes between healthy human individuals. TCRdb's copy holds only in-frame clones and misses some; the assay was immunoSEQ multiplex PCR. The sample shows around 700,000 clones, around two thirds of them seen only once. The material sequenced was memory CD4+ T cells sorted from blood. The receptors derive from a woman in her 30s in good health. Each CDR3 is given with its conserved first and last residue. The D gene is left open where the match is weak. Some rows have no size entry. The others give once, few or many, or a class for an expanded clone.

cdr3_nt cdr3_aa clone_size d_call j_call v_call
TGTGCCACCCAAGGACAATTTAGCAATCAGCCCCAGCATTTT CATQGQFSNQPQHF - - TRBJ1-5 TRBV6-1
TGTGCCAGCAGCTTCGCAGGGGTTACTGAAGCTTTCTTT CASSFAGVTEAFF - - TRBJ1-1 TRBV5-5
TGTGCCAGTAGCGAGGACCCAGAACTACCCTATGGCTACACCTTC CASSEDPELPYGYTF - - TRBJ1-2 TRBV19
TGCAGCGTTGAATTTAGAACGGTGAACACTGAAGCTTTCTTT CSVEFRTVNTEAFF - - TRBJ1-1 TRBV29-1
TGTGCCTGGAGCCGACAGGGAGGTGCCTACGAGCAGTACTTC CAWSRQGGAYEQYF - - TRBJ2-7 TRBV30
TGTGCCAGCAGGGGTAACAGGGGTTACGGCACAGATACGCAGTATTTT CASRGNRGYGTDTQYF - TRBD1 TRBJ2-3 TRBV6-6
TGTGCCAGCAGTTTGGAGCGTCCGGATACGCAGTATTTT CASSLERPDTQYF - - TRBJ2-3 TRBV27
TGTGCCAGCACCTTCGATGTATCCTACAATGAGCAGTTCTTC CASTFDVSYNEQFF - - TRBJ2-1 TRBV11-2
TGTGCCAGCACAGCCAGGGGGTCCGAGACCCAGTACTTC CASTARGSETQYF once TRBD1 TRBJ2-5 TRBV5-4
TGCGCCAGCAGCCGAGGGGGACTAGCGGGAGCTGGTAATGAGCAGTTCTTC CASSRGGLAGAGNEQFF few TRBD2 TRBJ2-1 TRBV4-1
TGTGCCACCAGCAGAGATTATTACGAGCAGTACTTC CATSRDYYEQYF - - TRBJ2-7 TRBV15
TGTGCCAGCAGCCCCTATCTAGCCAAAAACATTCAGTACTTC CASSPYLAKNIQYF few - TRBJ2-4 TRBV11-2
TGTGCCAGCGTCGGGACAGGGGGGCTTAGCGGCACCATATATTTT CASVGTGGLSGTIYF - TRBD1 TRBJ1-3 TRBV28
TGTGCCAGCAGCCAGGCCGGGACTAGCGGGTACAATGAGCAGTTCTTC CASSQAGTSGYNEQFF - TRBD2 TRBJ2-1 TRBV4-2
TGTGCCAGTAAGCCCCTAAGCAATCAGCCCCAGCATTTT CASKPLSNQPQHF - - TRBJ1-5 TRBV6-1
TGTGCCAGCAGCCCATTCTCAACAGCTGTAGCCGAGCAGTACTTC CASSPFSTAVAEQYF few - TRBJ2-7 TRBV21-1
TGTGCCAGCAGGACAGGGAAGAGTAACTATGGCTACACCTTC CASRTGKSNYGYTF - TRBD1 TRBJ1-2 TRBV28
TGTGCCAGCAGCTTTAAGGGCTCCTACGAGCAGTACTTC CASSFKGSYEQYF - - TRBJ2-7 TRBV5-4
TGTGCCAGCAGTTCAACGGAAACCGGGGAGCTGTTTTTT CASSSTETGELFF many - TRBJ2-2 TRBV27
TGTGCCAGCAGCCGACTCTTACTTGGTACAGATACGCAGTATTTT CASSRLLLGTDTQYF few - TRBJ2-3 TRBV9
TGTGCCAGCAGTTTGGGGGCGGCTAGCGGGAGTTTCACAGATACGCAGTATTTT CASSLGAASGSFTDTQYF - TRBD2 TRBJ2-3 TRBV28
TGTGCCAGTAGTATCGGCAGAGGACAGGGGATGTCGACCACTGAAGCTTTCTTT CASSIGRGQGMSTTEAFF - TRBD1 TRBJ1-1 TRBV19
TGTGCCAGCAGCTTAGGGACAGCAACTAATGAAAAACTGTTTTTT CASSLGTATNEKLFF - TRBD1 TRBJ1-4 TRBV7-3
TGTGCCAGCAGCCAAGATGGGAGGCACAGGATGAATGAAAAACTGTTTTTT CASSQDGRHRMNEKLFF - - TRBJ1-4 TRBV14
TGTGCCAGCAGTTTTTCGAGGGTAAGCTCCTACGAGCAGTACTTC CASSFSRVSSYEQYF - - TRBJ2-7 TRBV27
TGTGCCAGCAGTCGGACTAGCGGGAGTTACGGAGAGACCCAGTACTTC CASSRTSGSYGETQYF many TRBD2 TRBJ2-5 TRBV4-2
TGTGCCATCAGTGACCCATCCAGCCCTAGCACAGATACGCAGTATTTT CAISDPSSPSTDTQYF few - TRBJ2-3 TRBV10-3
TGCGCCAGCAGGGATAGTTTCTCTGGAAACACCATATATTTT CASRDSFSGNTIYF - - TRBJ1-3 TRBV10-2
TGTGCCACCGGATACCGACAGGGGAATGGCTACACCTTC CATGYRQGNGYTF - TRBD1 TRBJ1-2 TRBV6-5
TGCGCCAGCAGTGGACAGGGCAACGCAGATACGCAGTATTTT CASSGQGNADTQYF - TRBD1 TRBJ2-3 TRBV10-1
TGTGCCAGCAGCTCCCCCACAGGGGGCAGACAATGGGGGACCCAGTACTTC CASSSPTGGRQWGTQYF - TRBD1 TRBJ2-5 TRBV7-8
TGTGCCAGCAGCGCAGGCCGGATCGATTGGTACTTC CASSAGRIDWYF - - TRBJ2-4 TRBV2
TGTGCCTGGAGGCAGCAGGGGGCTTATGGCTACACCTTC CAWRQQGAYGYTF - TRBD1 TRBJ1-2 TRBV30
TGTGCCAGCAGCTTAGTCGAGGGAGGTAGATACGAGCAGTACTTC CASSLVEGGRYEQYF - - TRBJ2-7 TRBV7-2
TGTGCCAGCAGCTTATTAGAAGGGTCGCATGAGCAGTTCTTC CASSLLEGSHEQFF - - TRBJ2-1 TRBV5-4
TGTGCCAGCAGCGGCGGGACTAGCGGGAGTGGTGAGACCCAGTACTTC CASSGGTSGSGETQYF - TRBD2 TRBJ2-5 TRBV11-2
TGTGCCAGCACCTCCCCTCAGAACACCGGGGAGCTGTTTTTT CASTSPQNTGELFF once - TRBJ2-2 TRBV28
TGTGCCAGCAGCTTAGGTCTTCAGGGCGTGGGAGATACGCAGTATTTT CASSLGLQGVGDTQYF - - TRBJ2-3 TRBV11-3
TGTGCCAGCAGCTCCTGGTCGTCCGGGACTCACCTCCAAGCTTTCTTT CASSSWSSGTHLQAFF - - TRBJ1-1 TRBV7-9
TGCGCCAGCAGCTTGGGTCCGTCTCGGGGCAATCAGCCCCAGCATTTT CASSLGPSRGNQPQHF - - TRBJ1-5 TRBV5-1
TGTGCCAGCAGCCAGGGACTAGCGGGGGGGGACTACAATGAGCAGTTCTTC CASSQGLAGGDYNEQFF - TRBD2 TRBJ2-1 TRBV4-2
TGTGCCAGTAGCCTGACTAGCGGGAAAGCAAGGCGAGAGAACACCGGGGAGCTGTTTTTT CASSLTSGKARRENTGELFF - TRBD2 TRBJ2-2 TRBV19
TGCGCCAGCAGCTTGGGACAGGGGAAGGAGACCCAGTACTTC CASSLGQGKETQYF - TRBD1 TRBJ2-5 TRBV5-1
TGTGCCAGCAGTGACTCGAATCGTTATGAGCAGTTCTTC CASSDSNRYEQFF - - TRBJ2-1 TRBV6-4
TGTGCCAGTAACCGCGTTTTAGGGGGAGAAGATACGCAGTATTTT CASNRVLGGEDTQYF - - TRBJ2-3 TRBV19
TGTGCCAGCTCACCTAGGGAGACTGAAGCTTTCTTT CASSPRETEAFF - - TRBJ1-1 TRBV18
TGTGCCAGTAGTATTCGCCGACTTAATGAAAAACTGTTTTTT CASSIRRLNEKLFF - - TRBJ1-4 TRBV19
TGCGCCAGCAGCTTGGAGATGGCCCGGGGATATGGCTACACCTTC CASSLEMARGYGYTF - - TRBJ1-2 TRBV5-1
TGCGCCAGCAGCCCTCATGGAAGGGCTTCGATGAACACTGAAGCTTTCTTT CASSPHGRASMNTEAFF - - TRBJ1-1 TRBV5-1
TGTGCCAGCAGTTTTGTGGCTAGCTCCCCAGATACGCAGTATTTT CASSFVASSPDTQYF few - TRBJ2-3 TRBV27
TGTGCCAGCAGTGATCAGGAGGGTCCCCCTCCCTACAATGAGCAGTTCTTC CASSDQEGPPPYNEQFF - - TRBJ2-1 TRBV25-1
TGTGCCAGCAGCGCCTCACACTACAACTATGGCTACACCTTC CASSASHYNYGYTF - - TRBJ1-2 TRBV9
TGTGCCAGCAGTCCTCTAGGACATGGCTACACCTTC CASSPLGHGYTF many - TRBJ1-2 TRBV6-6
TGTGCCAGCACTCCCTTAACTAGCCTTGCTGAGACCCAGTACTTC CASTPLTSLAETQYF - - TRBJ2-5 TRBV2
TGTGCCAGCAGGCCGGGACTAGCGGGAGAGGGGCAGTACTTC CASRPGLAGEGQYF - TRBD2 TRBJ2-7 TRBV28
TGTGCCATCAGCGGGAGCGATCAGCCCCAGCATTTT CAISGSDQPQHF - - TRBJ1-5 TRBV10-3
TGTGCCAGCAGTGATCCGGGACTGAGAGGATACACCGGGGAGCTGTTTTTT CASSDPGLRGYTGELFF - - TRBJ2-2 TRBV6-1